This T cell receptor beta chain originates from a study of blood T cells in healthy people across ages. Combining a sample-barcoded 5' primer with a J-beta primer mix, a second PCR ran for roughly 6 to 12 cycles. Every sample gave at least 2.5 million paired-end reads containing CDR3. Via MiXCR, TCRdb re-called the 5' RACE reads, giving one row per CDR3 protein. Counted here are roughly 1 million distinct CDR3 sequences, approximately 26% occurring once; the ten biggest clones make up 0.65% to 0.95%. Trimming pared 3 bases from V and 0 bases from J, leaving 11 bases between. Germline CDR1 reads SQVTM; CDR2 reads ANQGSEA. The CDR3 has 14 residues. These data also featured in a second study, about T cells of mothers and their children.

The chain recombines TRBV29-1 with TRBJ1-1; D unresolved. The source is a girl aged 2 to 10 in good health. Sequencing was done on a sample of blood. The CDR3 loop is CSVEGLLVNTEAFF. The CDR3 coding sequence is TGCAGCGTTGAGGGTCTTTTGGTGAACACTGAAGCTTTCTTT. Full variable domain (missing parts from reference TRBV29-1 and TRBJ1-1): SAVISQKPSRDICQRGTSLTIQCQVDSQVTMMFWYRQQPGQSLTLIATANQGSEATYESGFVIDKFPISRPNLTFSTLTVSNMSPEDSSIYLCSVEGLLVNTEAFFGQGTRLTVV.